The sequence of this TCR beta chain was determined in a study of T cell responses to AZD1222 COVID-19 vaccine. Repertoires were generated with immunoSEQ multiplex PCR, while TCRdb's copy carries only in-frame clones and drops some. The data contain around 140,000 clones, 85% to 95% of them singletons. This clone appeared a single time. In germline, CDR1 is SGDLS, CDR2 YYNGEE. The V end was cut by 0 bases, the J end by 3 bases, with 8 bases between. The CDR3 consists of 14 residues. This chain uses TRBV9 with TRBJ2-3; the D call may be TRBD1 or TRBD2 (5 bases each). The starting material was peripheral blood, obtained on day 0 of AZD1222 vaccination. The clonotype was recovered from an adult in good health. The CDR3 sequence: CASSVVEGTDTQYF. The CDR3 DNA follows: TGTGCCAGCAGCGTAGTAGAGGGGACAGATACGCAGTATTTT.